This TCR beta chain was found in a study of cytomegalovirus exposure and HLA in healthy donors. Study results and caveats: Data from an earlier analysis indicated that most TCR beta V segments were productive either about 87% or about 30% of the time.

The primer mix had 60 Vbeta and 13 Jbeta primers. Clones were sequenced by immunoSEQ multiplex PCR, and TCRdb holds only the in-frame ones, with some missing. Among around 120,000 clones, roughly 80% were seen once, and the ten largest hold 2.7%. The CDR3 length is 17 residues. V trimming: 8 bases; J trimming: 1 base; junction bases outside the gene matches: 15. Germline values: CDR1 SEHNR, CDR2 FQNEAQ (reference sequence). Details on this clone: Its antigen is unidentified.

This receptor was obtained from a woman aged 40 to 49 in good health and CMV-seropositive. This chain connects TRBV7-9 to TRBJ2-7, with 9 bases aligning to TRBD1. Source material: PBMCs. CDR3 nucleotide sequence: TGTGCCAGCGGCCTCTTGGGACAGGGTGGAAGGTCCTACGAGCAGTACTTC. Protein sequence: CASGLLGQGGRSYEQYF.